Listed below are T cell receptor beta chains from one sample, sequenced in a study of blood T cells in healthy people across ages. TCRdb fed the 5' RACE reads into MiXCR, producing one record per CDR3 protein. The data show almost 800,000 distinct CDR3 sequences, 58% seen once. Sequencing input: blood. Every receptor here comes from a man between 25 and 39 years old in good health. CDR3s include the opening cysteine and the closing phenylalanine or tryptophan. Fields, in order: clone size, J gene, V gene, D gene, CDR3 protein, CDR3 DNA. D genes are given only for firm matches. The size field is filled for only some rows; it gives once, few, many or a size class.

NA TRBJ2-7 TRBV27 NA CASSPQGIYEQYF TGTGCCAGCAGTCCCCAGGGGATATACGAGCAGTACTTC
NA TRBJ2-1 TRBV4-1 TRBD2 CASSQDGLATYNEQFF TGCGCCAGCAGCCAAGATGGACTAGCGACATACAATGAGCAGTTCTTC
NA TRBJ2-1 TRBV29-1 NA CSVLQAGGYEQFF TGCAGCGTGCTCCAAGCGGGCGGTTACGAGCAGTTCTTC
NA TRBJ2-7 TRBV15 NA CATSRGADSYEQYF TGTGCCACCAGCAGAGGGGCGGACTCCTACGAGCAGTACTTC
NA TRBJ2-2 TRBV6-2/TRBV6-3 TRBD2 CASRSGGTGELFF TGTGCCAGCAGGTCGGGAGGCACCGGGGAGCTGTTTTTT
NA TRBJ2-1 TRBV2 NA CASSEGRTTYNEQFF TGTGCCAGCAGTGAAGGTAGGACTACCTACAATGAGCAGTTCTTC
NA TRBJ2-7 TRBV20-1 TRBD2 CSATPGLAGGRRGYEQYF TGCAGTGCTACACCAGGACTAGCGGGAGGGCGACGCGGTTACGAGCAGTACTTC
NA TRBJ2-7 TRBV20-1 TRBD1 CSAIDWDSGSYEQYF TGCAGTGCTATAGATTGGGACAGCGGCTCCTACGAGCAGTACTTC
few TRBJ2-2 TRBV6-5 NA CATLSRGNGELFF TGTGCCACCTTGTCCCGGGGGAACGGGGAGCTGTTTTTT
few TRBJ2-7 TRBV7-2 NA CASSTRAQSSYEQYF TGTGCCAGCAGCACCCGGGCCCAAAGCTCCTACGAGCAGTACTTC
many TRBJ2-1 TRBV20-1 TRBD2 CSASIGLAAYNEQFF TGCAGTGCTAGCATAGGACTAGCGGCTTACAATGAGCAGTTCTTC
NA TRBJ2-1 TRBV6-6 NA CASSDSAADNVQFF TGTGCCAGCAGTGACTCAGCGGCGGACAATGTGCAGTTCTTC
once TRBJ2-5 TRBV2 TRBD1 CATSWDSQETQYF TGTGCCACCTCCTGGGACAGCCAAGAGACCCAGTACTTC
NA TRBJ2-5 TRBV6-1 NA CASSPIGGDSQYF TGTGCCAGCAGTCCAATCGGCGGGGACTCACAGTACTTC
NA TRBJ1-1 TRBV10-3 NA CAISEGFSSNTEAFF TGTGCCATCAGTGAGGGGTTCTCGTCGAACACTGAAGCTTTCTTT
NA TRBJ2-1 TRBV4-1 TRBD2 CASSQEGTSGRQGYNEQFF TGCGCCAGCAGCCAAGAGGGGACTAGCGGGAGACAGGGGTACAATGAGCAGTTCTTC
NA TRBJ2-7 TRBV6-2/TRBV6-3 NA CASSYSRMGNEQYF TGTGCCAGCAGTTACTCGAGAATGGGAAACGAGCAGTACTTC
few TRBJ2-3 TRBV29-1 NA CSVGMSRTDTQYF TGCAGTGTGGGGATGTCTCGCACAGATACGCAGTATTTT
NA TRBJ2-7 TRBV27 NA CASAREESYEQYF TGTGCCAGCGCGAGGGAGGAGTCCTACGAGCAGTACTTC
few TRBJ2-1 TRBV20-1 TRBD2 CSALRLAGVTSSYNEQFF TGCAGTGCTCTTCGTCTAGCGGGAGTTACGAGCTCCTACAATGAGCAGTTCTTC
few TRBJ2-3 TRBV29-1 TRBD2 CSTTGGTSGTDTQYF TGCAGCACTACTGGCGGGACTAGCGGTACAGATACGCAGTATTTT
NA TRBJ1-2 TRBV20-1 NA CSAVRVFESYGYTF TGCAGTGCGGTCAGGGTATTCGAATCCTATGGCTACACCTTC
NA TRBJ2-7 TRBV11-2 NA CASSFRGALYEQYF TGTGCCAGCAGCTTCCGGGGGGCGCTCTACGAGCAGTACTTC
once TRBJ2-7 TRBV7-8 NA CASSLKGRTSYEQYF TGTGCCAGCAGCTTAAAAGGCAGAACTTCCTACGAGCAGTACTTC
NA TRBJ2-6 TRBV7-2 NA CASSLGPSLSGANVLTF TGTGCCAGCAGCTTAGGCCCCAGTCTATCTGGGGCCAACGTCCTGACTTTC
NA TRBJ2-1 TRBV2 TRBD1 CASTLTGSFYNEQFF TGTGCCAGCACCTTGACAGGGAGTTTCTACAATGAGCAGTTCTTC
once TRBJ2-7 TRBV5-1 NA CASSLVEGRVPYNEQYF TGCGCCAGCAGCCTGGTCGAGGGAAGGGTCCCCTACAATGAGCAGTACTTC
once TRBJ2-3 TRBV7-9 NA CASSLDLIDTQYF TGTGCCAGCAGCTTAGATCTTATAGATACGCAGTATTTT
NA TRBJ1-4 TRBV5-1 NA CASSQGRTNEKLFF TGCGCCAGCAGCCAGGGAAGAACTAATGAAAAACTGTTTTTT
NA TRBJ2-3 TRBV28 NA CASRTPYSTDTQYF TGTGCCAGCAGAACCCCTTACAGCACAGATACGCAGTATTTT
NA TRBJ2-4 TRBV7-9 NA CASSRPGIAKNIQYF TGTGCCAGCAGCCGGCCGGGAATAGCCAAAAACATTCAGTACTTC
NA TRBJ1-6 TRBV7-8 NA CALGRVANSPLHF TGTGCCCTCGGGAGGGTGGCCAATTCACCCCTCCACTTT
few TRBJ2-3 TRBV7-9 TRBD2 CASSLSGTADTQYF TGTGCCAGCAGCTTAAGCGGGACGGCAGATACGCAGTATTTT
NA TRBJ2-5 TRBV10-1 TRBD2 CASSESLAGGEETQYF TGCGCCAGCAGTGAGTCTCTAGCGGGGGGCGAAGAGACCCAGTACTTC
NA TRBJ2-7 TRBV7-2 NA CASRRRSGEASEQYF TGTGCCAGCAGGAGGAGGTCGGGAGAAGCGAGCGAGCAGTACTTC
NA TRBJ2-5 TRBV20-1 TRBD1 CSATRTGLGTQYF TGCAGTGCAACACGGACAGGGTTAGGGACCCAGTACTTC
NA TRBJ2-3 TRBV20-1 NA CSAAKRGTDTQYF TGCAGTGCTGCCAAGCGGGGCACAGATACGCAGTATTTT
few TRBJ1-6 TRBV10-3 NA CAISEPRGQNSPLHF TGTGCCATCAGTGAGCCGCGGGGACAAAATTCACCCCTCCACTTT
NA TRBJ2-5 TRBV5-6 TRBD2 CASSASSGRDQETQYF TGTGCCAGCAGCGCATCTAGCGGGAGGGATCAAGAGACCCAGTACTTC
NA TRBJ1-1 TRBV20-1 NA CSAREDTYTEAFF TGCAGTGCTAGAGAGGACACCTACACTGAAGCTTTCTTT
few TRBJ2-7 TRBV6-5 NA CASSYSAGEGSYEQYF TGTGCCAGCAGTTATAGCGCAGGGGAGGGATCCTACGAGCAGTACTTC
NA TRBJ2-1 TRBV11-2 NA CASSLTGGGHVEQFF TGTGCCAGCAGCTTAACCGGAGGAGGGCATGTTGAGCAGTTCTTC